This T cell receptor (beta chain) was captured by sequencing in a study of blood T cell repertoires in COVID-19. The CDR3 is made up of 14 amino acids. The V gene lost 4 bases and the J gene lost 0 bases, with 7 bases spanning the gap. The germline V gene has CDR1 LNHDA and CDR2 SQIVND (reference sequence). The repertoire was sequenced with immunoSEQ multiplex PCR; TCRdb's copy has only in-frame clones and lacks some. The sample has fewer than 200,000 clones; 82% are singletons. The chain combines TRBV19 with TRBJ1-5, with D unresolved. The material sequenced was peripheral blood. The clonotype was recovered from a woman aged 60-75 years with COVID-19, enrolled during active disease. This CDR3 is CASSSGGSNQPQHF. CDR3 DNA: TGTGCCAGTAGTAGCGGCGGTAGCAATCAGCCCCAGCATTTT.